This T cell receptor (beta chain) appears in the sequencing data of a study of T cells in Graves' hyperthyroidism and ophthalmopathy. General study results and limits: Peripheral blood also featured most of the thyroid clonotypes expanded above 0.001.

PBMCs were sourced from roughly 9.1 ml fresh peripheral blood. The CDR3 is 15 residues long. V was trimmed by 5 bases and J by 2 bases, leaving 15 bases between them. Germline V gene sequence: CDR1 MNHNS, CDR2 SASEGT. This clonotype has a handful of counts. Antigen: not known. Using RNA transcripts as the source, TCR beta CDR3 regions were amplified. TCR CDR3 underwent first-round RT-PCR with the HTBI primer set. TCRdb called the multiplex PCR reads again in MiXCR, with one record for every CDR3 protein. The data contain over 350,000 distinct CDR3 sequences, more than 12% of them singletons. Input material: blood. The V gene is TRBV6-1, the J gene TRBJ1-2, with D perhaps matching TRBD1 (6 bases). The sequence was obtained from a man in his fifties or sixties with Graves' ophthalmopathy. CDR3 amino acids: CASSRRTTGNYGYTF. The CDR3 region has the DNA TGTGCCAGCAGTCGCCGAACTACAGGGAACTATGGCTACACCTTC.